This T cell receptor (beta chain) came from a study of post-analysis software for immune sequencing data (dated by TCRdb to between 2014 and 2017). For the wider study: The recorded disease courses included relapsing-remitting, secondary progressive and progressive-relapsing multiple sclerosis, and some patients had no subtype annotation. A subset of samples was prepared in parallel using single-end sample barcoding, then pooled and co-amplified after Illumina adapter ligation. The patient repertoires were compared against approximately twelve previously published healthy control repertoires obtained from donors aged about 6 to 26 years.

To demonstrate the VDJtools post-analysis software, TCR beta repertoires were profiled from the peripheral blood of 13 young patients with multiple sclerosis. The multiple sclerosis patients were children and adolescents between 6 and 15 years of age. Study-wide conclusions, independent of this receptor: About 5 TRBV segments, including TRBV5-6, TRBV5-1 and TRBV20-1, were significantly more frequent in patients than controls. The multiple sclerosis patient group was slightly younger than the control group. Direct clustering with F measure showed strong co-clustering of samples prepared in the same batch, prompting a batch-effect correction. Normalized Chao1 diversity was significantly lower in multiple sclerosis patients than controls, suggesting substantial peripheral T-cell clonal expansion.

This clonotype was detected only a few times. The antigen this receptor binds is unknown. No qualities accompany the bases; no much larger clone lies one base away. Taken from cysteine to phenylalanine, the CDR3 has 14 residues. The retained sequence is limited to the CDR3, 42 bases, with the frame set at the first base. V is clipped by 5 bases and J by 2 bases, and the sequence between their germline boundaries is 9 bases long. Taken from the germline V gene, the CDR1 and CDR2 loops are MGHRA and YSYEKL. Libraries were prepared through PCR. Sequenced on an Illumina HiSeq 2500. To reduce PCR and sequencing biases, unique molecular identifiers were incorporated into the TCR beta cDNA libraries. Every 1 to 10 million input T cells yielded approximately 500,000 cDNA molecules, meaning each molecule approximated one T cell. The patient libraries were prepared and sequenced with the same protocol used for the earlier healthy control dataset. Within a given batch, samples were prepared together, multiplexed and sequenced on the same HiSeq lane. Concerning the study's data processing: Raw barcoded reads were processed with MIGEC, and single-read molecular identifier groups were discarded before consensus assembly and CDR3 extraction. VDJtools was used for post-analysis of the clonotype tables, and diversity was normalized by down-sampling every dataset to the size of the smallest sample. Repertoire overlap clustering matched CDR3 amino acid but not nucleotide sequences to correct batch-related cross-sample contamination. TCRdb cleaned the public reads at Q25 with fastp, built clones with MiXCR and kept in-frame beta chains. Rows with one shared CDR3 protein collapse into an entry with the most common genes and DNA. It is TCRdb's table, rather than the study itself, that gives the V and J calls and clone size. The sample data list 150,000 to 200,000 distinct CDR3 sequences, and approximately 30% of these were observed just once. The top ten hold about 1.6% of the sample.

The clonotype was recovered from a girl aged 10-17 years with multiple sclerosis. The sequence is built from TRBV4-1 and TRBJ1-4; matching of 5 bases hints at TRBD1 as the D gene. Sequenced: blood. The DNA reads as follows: TGCGCCAGCAGCTTGGGACTGACTAATGAAAAACTGTTTTTT. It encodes CASSLGLTNEKLFF.